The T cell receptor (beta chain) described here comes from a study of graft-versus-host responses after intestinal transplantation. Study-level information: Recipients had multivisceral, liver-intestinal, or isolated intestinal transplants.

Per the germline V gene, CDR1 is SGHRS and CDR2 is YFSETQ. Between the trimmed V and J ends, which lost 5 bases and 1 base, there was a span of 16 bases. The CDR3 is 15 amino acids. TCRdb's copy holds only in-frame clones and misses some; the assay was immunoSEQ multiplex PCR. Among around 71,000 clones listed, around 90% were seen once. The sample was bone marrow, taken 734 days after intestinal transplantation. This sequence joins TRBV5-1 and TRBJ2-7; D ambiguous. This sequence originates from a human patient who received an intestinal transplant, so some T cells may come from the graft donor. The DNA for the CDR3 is TGCGCCAGCAGGTTTCTGATAGAGTTGTCCTACGAGCAGTACTTC. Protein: CASRFLIELSYEQYF.